Below are 17 T cell receptor beta chains sequenced from a single sample in a study of tumor-infiltrating lymphocytes in oesophageal squamous cell carcinoma. TCRdb re-derived calls from the PCR reads in MiXCR, one entry per CDR3 protein. The sample yields more than 10,000 distinct CDR3 sequences, approximately 52% seen once. The sequenced sample was esophageal tumor tissue. The origin of the receptors is a female donor with esophageal squamous cell carcinoma.

At least ten counts were recorded for this clonotype. The J gene is TRBJ2-7, the V gene TRBV28; no clear D. In germline, CDR1 is MDHEN, CDR2 SYDVKM. V lost 2 bases to trimming and J lost 5 bases, with 7 bases between them. There are 12 residues in the CDR3. DNA of the CDR3: TGTGCCAGCAGTTTAGATGGGCACGAGCAGTACTTC. Translating it yields CASSLDGHEQYF.

The gene calls are TRBV28 and TRBJ2-3; D is possibly TRBD1 (5 bases). Per germline, CDR1 MDHEN and CDR2 SYDVKM. The CDR3 extends over 15 amino acids. V lost 3 bases, J lost 2 bases, and 12 bases lay in between. CDR3 region: CASSFQTAHTDTQYF. The CDR3 DNA reads as TGTGCCAGCAGTTTCCAGACAGCCCACACAGATACGCAGTATTTT.

This clonotype came up a few times. The rearrangement joins TRBV7-9 to TRBJ2-3, with a possible D match to TRBD1 (6 bases). V lost 5 bases and J 3 bases, leaving 15 bases between the germline ends. This CDR3 region has 15 residues. Per the germline V gene, CDR1 is SEHNR and CDR2 is FQNEAQ (reference sequence). The CDR3 sequence is CASSKHRDRTDTQYF. CDR3 DNA sequence: TGTGCCAGCAGCAAGCACAGGGACCGTACAGATACGCAGTATTTT.

The genes are TRBV7-4 and TRBJ2-5; weak D call: TRBD2 (6 bases). The V end was cut by 0 bases, the J end by 7 bases, with 15 bases between. This CDR3 is 15 amino acids long. Germline lookup yields CDR1 SGHVT and CDR2 SQSDAQ. CDR3 nucleotides: TGTGCCAGCAGCTTAGCGGGCGGGCTGCGGGGGACCCAGTACTTC. Amino acid sequence: CASSLAGGLRGTQYF.

CDR3 nucleotides: TGTGCCAGCAGCTTATCCGGGACAGAGAGGGGAGAGACCCAGTACTTC. Translating it yields CASSLSGTERGETQYF. V usage is TRBV7-2 and J usage is TRBJ2-3; TRBD1 matches 7 bases. The assigned J gene may be wrong: the sequence end matches TRBJ2-5 better. Germline V lookup: CDR1 SGHTA, CDR2 FQGNSA. The CDR3 is 16 amino acids.

The genes are TRBV7-3 and TRBJ2-3, with 11 bases aligning to TRBD2. CDR3 length: 19 residues. Germline V lookup: CDR1 SGHTA, CDR2 FQGTGA. The V segment lost 0 bases and the J segment 5 bases; nucleotides outside the gene matches: 13. Here the CDR3 reads CASSLTPQVAGGPGDTQYF. The CDR3, as DNA: TGTGCCAGCAGCTTAACGCCTCAGGTAGCGGGAGGGCCAGGAGATACGCAGTATTTT.

This clonotype was seen repeatedly, ten times or more. This rearrangement joins TRBV5-1 to TRBJ2-7; 11 nucleotides align to TRBD2. Germline V CDR1 and CDR2: SGHRS, YFSETQ. The CDR3 consists of 15 residues. The V and J ends lost 4 bases and 7 bases, in that order; junction bases with no gene match: 10. Here the CDR3 reads CASSEGTSGHNEQYF. CDR3 in DNA: TGCGCCAGCAGCGAAGGGACTAGCGGCCACAATGAGCAGTACTTC.

Points on this clonotype: A much larger clone differs from this one at a single base, so this may be a read error. This rearrangement joins TRBV28 to TRBJ2-7; D may be TRBD1 (5 bases). The closer fit of TRBJ2-1 to the DNA end suggests the J call may be wrong. This CDR3 has 13 amino acids. Germline CDR1 and CDR2: MDHEN and SYDVKM. CDR3 bases: TGTGCCAGCAGCACAGGATCAGGGTGGGAGCAGTTCTTC. Amino acid sequence: CASSTGSGWEQFF.

V is TRBV11-2 and J is TRBJ2-5; D is unclear. CDR1 is SGHAT and CDR2 is FQNNGV in the germline V gene. Trimming took 0 bases from V and 11 from J, leaving 22 bases between them. The CDR3 consists of 16 residues. In nucleotides, the CDR3 is TGTGCCAGCAGCTTAGACCCCGTGGGAAATTACAATGAGCAGTACTTC. Translation gives CASSLDPVGNYNEQYF.

This clonotype was counted a few times. A single base separates this from a much larger clone, so it may be a read error. The chain combines TRBV19 with TRBJ1-2; D gene uncertain. The CDR3 spans 12 residues. Germline CDR1 reads LNHDA; CDR2 reads SQIVND (reference sequence). The CDR3 protein is CASSIGPAGYNF. CDR3 coding DNA: TGTGCCAGTAGTATAGGGCCCGCTGGCTACAACTTC. Full variable domain (outside the CDR3, taken from reference TRBV19 and TRBJ1-2): DGGITQSPKYLFRKEGQNVTLSCEQNLNHDAMYWYRQDPGQGLRLIYYSQIVNDFQKGDIAEGYSVSREKKESFPLTVTSAQKNPTAFYLCASSIGPAGYNFGSGTRLTVV.

The chain uses TRBV11-2 and TRBJ2-1; D is uncertain. The ends were cut back, 0 bases at V and 1 base at J, with 16 bases in the middle. This CDR3 is built from 18 residues. The germline gives CDR1 SGHAT, CDR2 FQNNGV. The CDR3 DNA reads as TGTGCCAGCAGCTTAGATCCAGAAGGAGAAGGTTCCTACAATGAGCAGTTCTTC. Translating it yields CASSLDPEGEGSYNEQFF. Full variable domain (rest looked up from reference TRBV11-2 and TRBJ2-1): EAGVAQSPRYKIIEKRQSVAFWCNPISGHATLYWYQQILGQGPKLLIQFQNNGVVDDSQLPKDRFSAERLKGVDSTLKIQPAKLEDSAVYLCASSLDPEGEGSYNEQFFGPGTRLTVL.

Here the CDR3 reads CASSQEAAGSGRVHEQYF. In nucleotides, the CDR3 is TGCGCCAGCAGCCAAGAAGCCGCCGGTAGCGGGAGGGTCCACGAGCAGTACTTC. The rearrangement uses TRBV4-3 and TRBJ2-5, with 11 bases identical to TRBD2. Judging by the DNA end, TRBJ2-7 fits better; the J call may be wrong. This CDR3 contains 18 residues. CDR1 is LGHNA, CDR2 YSLEER, per germline.

This clonotype was observed at least ten times. The rearrangement links TRBV6-1 to TRBJ1-4, with D perhaps TRBD1 (5 bases). Germline V gives CDR1 MNHNS, CDR2 SASEGT. Trimming cost V 4 bases and J 2 bases, with 11 bases left between them. The CDR3 is made up of 15 amino acids. The CDR3 DNA follows: TGTGCCAGCAGTGTAGGGGCGCTTACTAATGAAAAACTGTTTTTT. Amino acids: CASSVGALTNEKLFF.

This clonotype was seen a handful of times. A junction boundary mismatches the germline segment, possibly from a read error. V gene TRBV2 combines with J gene TRBJ2-3; 8 positions agree with TRBD1. The CDR3 has 14 amino acids. Looked up from germline, CDR1 is SNHLY and CDR2 is FYNNEI. CDR3 sequence reads: CTSLQGASTDTQYF. The CDR3 DNA sequence: TGTACCAGCCTTCAGGGGGCCAGCACAGATACGCAGTATTTT.

This clonotype was seen repeatedly, ten times or more. The chain links TRBV11-2 to TRBJ1-2; a possible D gene is TRBD1 (5 bases). The V end was cut by 4 bases, the J end by 3 bases, with 15 bases between. The germline gives CDR1 SGHAT, CDR2 FQNNGV. The CDR3 totals 15 residues. CDR3 protein: CASSSGTGDYYGYTF. Here the CDR3 DNA reads TGTGCCAGCAGCTCAGGCACGGGGGACTACTATGGCTACACCTTC.

V gene TRBV6-1 combines with J gene TRBJ1-4; D is uncertain. Germline V gene lookup returns CDR1 MNHNS and CDR2 SASEGT. The ends were cut back, 5 bases at V and 3 bases at J, with 19 bases in the middle. The CDR3 is 17 residues long. The CDR3 sequence: CASSKGRPWGPNEKLFF. CDR3 DNA sequence: TGTGCCAGCAGTAAAGGACGGCCGTGGGGTCCTAATGAAAAACTGTTTTTT.

The chain couples TRBV11-2 to TRBJ2-7, with TRBD2 identical over 13 bases. Unmatched junction bases numbered 13, after V lost 6 bases and J lost 2 bases. The CDR3 consists of 18 residues. Germline V gene data show CDR1 as SGHAT and CDR2 as FQNNGV. The CDR3 sequence: CASRKRLAGGRQAYEQYF. The CDR3 bases are TGTGCCAGCAGGAAACGACTAGCGGGAGGAAGGCAGGCCTACGAGCAGTACTTC.